These 10 T cell receptor beta chains were sequenced from one sample in a study of T-cell reconstitution after alpha-beta-depleted transplantation in children. It was with unique molecular identifiers that the TCRbeta library was prepared. TCRdb re-called the PCR reads with MiXCR, one entry per CDR3 protein. The sample has around 440,000 distinct CDR3 sequences, 15% to 20% seen once. Material: PBMCs, mostly from graft donor cells, obtained 360 days after TCRalphabeta/CD19-depleted stem cell transplant. The receptors shown here come from a boy under two years old who had a stem cell transplant for Wiskott-Aldrich syndrome, so the T cells may come from the graft donor.

The V and J genes are TRBV27 and TRBJ2-6; no clear D. This CDR3 is 15 amino acids long. The germline V gene has CDR1 MNHEY and CDR2 SMNVEV (reference sequence). The V and J ends lost 1 base and 0 bases respectively, with 4 bases between them. CDR3: CASSLFGSGANVLTF. CDR3 sequence (DNA): TGTGCCAGCAGTTTATTTGGCTCTGGGGCCAACGTCCTGACTTTC.

A few counts support this clonotype. V gene TRBV5-1 combines with J gene TRBJ2-3; tentative D call: TRBD2 (5 bases). Between the trimmed V and J ends, which lost 1 base and 3 bases, there was a span of 12 bases. This CDR3 has 15 residues. CDR1 and CDR2 from the germline V gene are SGHRS and YFSETQ. This CDR3 reads CASSLLRAETDTQYF. The CDR3 region has the DNA TGCGCCAGCAGCTTGTTGAGGGCCGAGACAGATACGCAGTATTTT.

V gene TRBV27 combines with J gene TRBJ2-5; a weak D match, TRBD1 (5 bases). CDR1 is MNHEY and CDR2 is SMNVEV in the germline V gene (reference sequence). This CDR3 is built from 16 residues. V gave up 3 bases and J gave up 4 bases, with 18 bases separating them. The CDR3 region is CASSLGQGRPRETQYF. DNA of the CDR3: TGTGCCAGCAGTTTGGGGCAGGGCCGACCCCGAGAGACCCAGTACTTC.

The table lists this clonotype with a few counts. The rearrangement uses TRBV20-1 and TRBJ2-2, with TRBD2 identical over 14 bases. This CDR3 comprises 15 residues. CDR1 and CDR2 (germline): DFQATT, SNEGSKA (reference sequence). V dropped 6 bases and J dropped 6; count of bases not matched to a gene: 6. The CDR3 DNA follows: TGCAGTGCACCGAGGACTAGCGGGAGGCCCGGGGAGCTGTTTTTT. As protein: CSAPRTSGRPGELFF.

This clonotype has just a few counts. The chain links TRBV10-3 to TRBJ2-1, with 8 bases matching TRBD1. Germline assignment: CDR1 ENHRY and CDR2 SYGVKD. V gave up 0 bases and J gave up 8 bases; unmatched junction bases: 6. The CDR3 is made up of 15 amino acids. The CDR3 loop is CAISESNRGVDEQFF. Written as DNA, the CDR3 is TGTGCCATCAGTGAGTCGAACAGGGGGGTGGATGAGCAGTTCTTC.

This clonotype has at least ten counts. This rearrangement joins TRBV5-1 to TRBJ2-7, with 7 bases lining up with TRBD1. Germline CDR1 SGHRS, CDR2 YFSETQ. This CDR3 has 16 amino acids. V shed 0 bases and J 4 bases; nucleotides not matched to a gene: 10. The CDR3 here is CASSLDHRDSLYEQYF. The DNA for the CDR3 is TGCGCCAGCAGCTTGGACCACCGGGACAGCCTATACGAGCAGTACTTC.

V and J are TRBV7-7 and TRBJ2-5; possible D gene TRBD1, 6 bases. This CDR3 has 17 amino acids. The V gene's germline CDR1 is SSHAT and CDR2 FNYEAQ (reference sequence). V lost 1 base and J lost 4, with 19 bases in between. This chain's CDR3 is CASSLGLRIGGGETQYF. Written as DNA, the CDR3 is TGTGCCAGCAGCTTAGGATTAAGGATTGGGGGCGGAGAGACCCAGTACTTC.

This chain joins TRBV7-9 and TRBJ2-2; maybe TRBD2 (5 bases). V lost 1 base to trimming and J lost 0 bases, with 12 bases between them. The CDR3 sequence is 17 residues long. Germline CDR1 reads SEHNR; CDR2 reads FQNEAQ (reference sequence). In DNA, the CDR3 is TGTGCCAGCAGCTTAGGGCCTATCGGGACGAACACCGGGGAGCTGTTTTTT. Encoded protein: CASSLGPIGTNTGELFF.

CDR3 in DNA: TGTGCCAGCAGTTTTCGGGCCGTGTCCTACAATGAGCAGTTCTTC. Translating gives CASSFRAVSYNEQFF. The chain has TRBV12-3 or TRBV12-4 and TRBJ2-1; D is undetermined. Trimming pared 3 bases from V and 1 base from J, leaving 10 bases between. The CDR3 contains 15 residues.

The table lists this clonotype with a few counts. The rearrangement links TRBV5-1 to TRBJ2-1; TRBD1 aligns across 8 bases. The germline CDR1 and CDR2 sequences are SGHRS and YFSETQ. J was trimmed by 6 bases and V by 4 bases; bases with no gene match: 12. The CDR3 runs 16 residues. The CDR3: CASSLPGQALINEQFF. The CDR3 DNA follows: TGCGCCAGCAGCCTACCGGGACAGGCCCTTATCAATGAGCAGTTCTTC.